This T cell receptor beta chain comes out of a study of blood T cell repertoires in COVID-19. Study overall: Acute-phase and convalescent COVID-19 samples originated in the United States, Italy and Spain.

Germline values: CDR1 MDHEN, CDR2 SYDVKM. V dropped 7 bases and J dropped 3; count of bases not matched to a gene: 5. The CDR3 is 13 amino acids. Per the original data handling: From reference gene primer amplification, estimates of nucleated cell counts were derived. Assay: immunoSEQ multiplex PCR; the TCRdb copy retains only in-frame clones and omits some. D and trimming were read from the DNA, whereas the V and J calls and clone size are those reported in that table. The sample yields 180,000 or so clones, 80% to 90% seen once. The TCR was taken from a man aged 35 to 55 who had recovered from COVID-19. The rearrangement uses TRBV28 and TRBJ2-7; TRBD1 aligns across 8 bases. The sample taken for sequencing was peripheral blood. The CDR3 reads CASTDRVGYEQYF. CDR3 DNA: TGTGCCAGCACGGACAGGGTCGGCTACGAGCAGTACTTC.